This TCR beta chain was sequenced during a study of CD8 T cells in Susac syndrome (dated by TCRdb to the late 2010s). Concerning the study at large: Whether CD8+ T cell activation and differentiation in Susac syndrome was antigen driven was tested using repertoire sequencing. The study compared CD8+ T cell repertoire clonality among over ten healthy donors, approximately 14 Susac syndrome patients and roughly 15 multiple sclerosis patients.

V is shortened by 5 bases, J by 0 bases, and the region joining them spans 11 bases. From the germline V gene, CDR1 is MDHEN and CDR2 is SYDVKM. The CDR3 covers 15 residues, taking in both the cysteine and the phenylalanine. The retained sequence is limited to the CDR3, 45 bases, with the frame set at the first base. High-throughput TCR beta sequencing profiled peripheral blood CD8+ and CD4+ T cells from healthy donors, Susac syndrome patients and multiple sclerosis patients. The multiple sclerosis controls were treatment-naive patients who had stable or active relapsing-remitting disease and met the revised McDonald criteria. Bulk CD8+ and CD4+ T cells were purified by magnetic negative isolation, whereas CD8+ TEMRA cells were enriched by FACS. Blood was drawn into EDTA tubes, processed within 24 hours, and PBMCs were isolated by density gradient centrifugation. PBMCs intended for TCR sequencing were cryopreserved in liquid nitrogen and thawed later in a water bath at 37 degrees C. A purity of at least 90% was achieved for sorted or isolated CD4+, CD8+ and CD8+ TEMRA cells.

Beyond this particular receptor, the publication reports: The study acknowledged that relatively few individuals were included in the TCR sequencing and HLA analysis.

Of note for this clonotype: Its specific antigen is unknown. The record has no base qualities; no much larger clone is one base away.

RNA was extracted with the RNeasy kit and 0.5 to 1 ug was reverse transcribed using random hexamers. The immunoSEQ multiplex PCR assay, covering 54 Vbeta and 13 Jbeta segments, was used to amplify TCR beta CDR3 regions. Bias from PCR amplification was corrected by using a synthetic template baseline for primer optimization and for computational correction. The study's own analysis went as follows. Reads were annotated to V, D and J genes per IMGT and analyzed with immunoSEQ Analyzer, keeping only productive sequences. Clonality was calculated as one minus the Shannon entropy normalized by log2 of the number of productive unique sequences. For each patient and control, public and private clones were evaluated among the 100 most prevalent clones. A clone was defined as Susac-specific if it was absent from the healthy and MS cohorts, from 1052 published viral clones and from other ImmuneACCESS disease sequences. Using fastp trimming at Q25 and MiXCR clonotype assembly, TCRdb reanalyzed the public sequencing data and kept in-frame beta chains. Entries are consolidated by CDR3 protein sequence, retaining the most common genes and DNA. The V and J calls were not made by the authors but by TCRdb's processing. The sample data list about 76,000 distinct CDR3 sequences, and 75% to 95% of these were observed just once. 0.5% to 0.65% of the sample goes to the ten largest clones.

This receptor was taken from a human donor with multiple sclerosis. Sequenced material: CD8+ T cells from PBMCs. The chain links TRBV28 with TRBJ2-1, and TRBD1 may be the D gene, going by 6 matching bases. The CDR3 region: CASSIQGSSYNEQFF. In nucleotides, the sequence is TGTGCCAGCAGTATACAGGGCAGCTCCTACAATGAGCAGTTCTTC.